Listed below are T cell receptor beta chains from one sample, sequenced in a study of CD4+ T cells in melanoma. TCRdb's table, derived via immunoSEQ multiplex PCR, lists solely in-frame clones and lacks some. The sample has roughly 140,000 clones, approximately 91% seen once. The receptor source for this set is a human donor with melanoma. Both conserved end residues are trimmed from each CDR3. Fields, in order: V gene, clone size, CDR3 protein. The size of a clone is reported for some rows only, either as once, few or many, or as a class for expanded clones.

v_call: TRBV18; clone_size: .; cdr3_aa: ASSPTTGQGGTEAF
v_call: TRBV2; clone_size: once; cdr3_aa: ASSELLALQETQY
v_call: TRBV15; clone_size: .; cdr3_aa: ATSRGGTSNQPQH
v_call: TRBV7-8; clone_size: few; cdr3_aa: ASSAAGRVTGELF
v_call: TRBV7-9; clone_size: .; cdr3_aa: ASSPPRRGTYEQY
v_call: TRBV6-6; clone_size: .; cdr3_aa: ASTPLSSGANVLT
v_call: TRBV4-1; clone_size: .; cdr3_aa: ASSQALRGVTDTQY
v_call: TRBV18; clone_size: .; cdr3_aa: ASSRTGQGMLLGGNTIY
v_call: TRBV5-5; clone_size: .; cdr3_aa: ASSYSSSGANVLT
v_call: TRBV10-1; clone_size: .; cdr3_aa: ASSESAGGSYNEQF
v_call: TRBV2; clone_size: .; cdr3_aa: ASLQIRQGASSETQY
v_call: TRBV19; clone_size: .; cdr3_aa: ASSIRDTANNEQF
v_call: TRBV7-2; clone_size: .; cdr3_aa: ASSRQAELNQPQH
v_call: TRBV6-1; clone_size: once; cdr3_aa: ASYAGDSSYEQY
v_call: TRBV27; clone_size: .; cdr3_aa: ASSLVLLQGAYNQPQH
v_call: TRBV20-1; clone_size: few; cdr3_aa: SAGGGSEQF
v_call: TRBV7-9; clone_size: once; cdr3_aa: ASSLAGPAYEQY
v_call: TRBV30; clone_size: .; cdr3_aa: AWSVQDSSGNTIY
v_call: TRBV5-6; clone_size: .; cdr3_aa: ASSSRSSGGAVLF
v_call: TRBV2; clone_size: .; cdr3_aa: ASSVRENQPQH
v_call: TRBV7-7; clone_size: .; cdr3_aa: ATAPGTENTGELF
v_call: TRBV18; clone_size: .; cdr3_aa: ASSFGTGGSTEAF
v_call: TRBV9; clone_size: .; cdr3_aa: ASSRGTEAF
v_call: TRBV2; clone_size: once; cdr3_aa: ASSKGSSYNEQF
v_call: TRBV5-1; clone_size: .; cdr3_aa: ASSSEQGRGYT
v_call: TRBV19; clone_size: .; cdr3_aa: ASSMAREGRTEAF
v_call: TRBV7-9; clone_size: once; cdr3_aa: ASSRTSQGADTQY
v_call: TRBV2; clone_size: .; cdr3_aa: ASSDEGRGQPQH
v_call: TRBV18; clone_size: few; cdr3_aa: ASSPPSKGTEAF
v_call: TRBV6-5; clone_size: .; cdr3_aa: ATSKGSTDTQY
v_call: TRBV6-5; clone_size: once; cdr3_aa: ASSRDRDYEQY
v_call: TRBV7-2; clone_size: .; cdr3_aa: ASSPGTENLAKNIQY
v_call: TRBV5-6; clone_size: .; cdr3_aa: ASSLESVRVADTQY
v_call: TRBV2; clone_size: .; cdr3_aa: ASSDRGRYNEQF
v_call: TRBV5-5; clone_size: .; cdr3_aa: ASSLRTGSYGYT
v_call: TRBV19; clone_size: .; cdr3_aa: ATGDRGIQPQH
v_call: TRBV7-9; clone_size: .; cdr3_aa: ASSLEGPREQY
v_call: TRBV5-1; clone_size: .; cdr3_aa: ASSLESSMNTEAF
v_call: TRBV5-1; clone_size: .; cdr3_aa: ASSPTVGGAQY
v_call: TRBV6-1; clone_size: .; cdr3_aa: ASGIKTEAF
v_call: TRBV11-2; clone_size: .; cdr3_aa: ASSLTRQGLYNEQF
v_call: TRBV18; clone_size: .; cdr3_aa: ASSPLETIYEQY
v_call: TRBV30; clone_size: .; cdr3_aa: AWSVGALNNEQY
v_call: TRBV18; clone_size: .; cdr3_aa: ASSPDTNTDTQY
v_call: TRBV5-8; clone_size: .; cdr3_aa: ASSLLAAGGTDTQY
v_call: TRBV4-2; clone_size: .; cdr3_aa: ASSRPRDRGVSGELF
v_call: TRBV11-3; clone_size: .; cdr3_aa: ASAEQDGYGYT